Listed below are T cell receptor beta chains from one sample, sequenced in a study of blood T cells in healthy people across ages. MiXCR was run by TCRdb on the 5' RACE reads, yielding one entry per CDR3 protein. The table lists hundreds of thousands of distinct CDR3 sequences, 58% of them singletons. Input material: blood. These receptors all stem from a man younger than 40 in good health. Each CDR3 is given with its conserved first and last residue. A D gene is named only where the DNA matches it firmly. Clone size is shown for a subset of rows, as once, few, many or a class of expanded clone.

TRBV20-1	TRBJ1-5	.	15	.	CSALRDGGAYQPQHF	TGCAGTGCGCTACGGGATGGGGGGGCATATCAGCCCCAGCATTTT
TRBV12-3/TRBV12-4	TRBJ1-5	.	14	TRBD1	CASSLGQRNQPQHF	TGTGCCAGCAGTCTGGGACAGCGGAATCAGCCCCAGCATTTT
TRBV3-1	TRBJ1-6	few	14	.	CASSQMTGTSPLHF	TGTGCCAGCAGCCAGATGACAGGCACTTCACCCCTCCACTTT
TRBV5-1	TRBJ2-2	.	18	TRBD2	CASSWKPSGGTSGGELFF	TGCGCCAGCAGCTGGAAGCCTTCGGGAGGGACCTCAGGCGGGGAGCTGTTTTTT
TRBV20-1	TRBJ2-3	once	15	TRBD2	CSATKTSGDPGTQYF	TGCAGTGCTACGAAGACTAGCGGGGACCCAGGGACGCAGTATTTT
TRBV2	TRBJ2-6	few	16	.	CASTYPGGTGANVLTF	TGTGCCAGCACATACCCAGGGGGGACTGGGGCCAACGTCCTGACTTTC
TRBV6-1	TRBJ1-4	.	15	.	CASSEVGGLFGKLFF	TGTGCCAGCAGTGAAGTTGGCGGGCTGTTTGGAAAACTGTTTTTT
TRBV7-9	TRBJ1-2	.	15	.	CASSSTPGTDYGYTF	TGTGCCAGCAGCTCGACTCCGGGAACCGACTATGGCTACACCTTC
TRBV5-1	TRBJ1-2	.	11	.	CASRLEVGYTF	TGCGCCAGCAGGTTGGAGGTGGGCTACACCTTC
TRBV15	TRBJ2-3	.	13	TRBD2	CATSTAGADTQYF	TGTGCCACCAGCACGGCGGGAGCAGATACGCAGTATTTT
TRBV6-6	TRBJ1-2	.	16	.	CASSFKGPQGNYGYTF	TGTGCCAGCAGTTTTAAGGGGCCCCAGGGGAACTATGGCTACACCTTC
TRBV5-1	TRBJ1-4	.	15	TRBD1	CASSCLTGTDEKLFF	TGCGCCAGCAGCTGCCTGACAGGGACAGATGAAAAACTGTTTTTT
TRBV2	TRBJ1-2	.	12	.	CASSSDFYGYTF	TGTGCCAGCAGTTCAGATTTCTATGGCTACACCTTC
TRBV15	TRBJ2-3	.	14	.	CATSRDRASDTQYF	TGTGCCACCAGCAGAGATCGAGCCTCAGATACGCAGTATTTT
TRBV20-1	TRBJ2-3	.	13	.	CSASSPSTDTQYF	TGCAGTGCTAGTTCACCTAGCACAGATACGCAGTATTTT
TRBV29-1	TRBJ1-1	once	12	.	CSVDRSNTEAFF	TGCAGCGTTGACCGTTCGAACACTGAAGCTTTCTTT
TRBV7-2	TRBJ1-2	few	13	TRBD1	CASSYGQGAGYTF	TGTGCCAGCAGCTACGGACAGGGAGCTGGCTACACTTTC
TRBV4-1	TRBJ1-1	.	16	.	CASSQTVGGTNTEAFF	TGCGCCAGCAGCCAAACGGTAGGGGGAACGAACACTGAAGCTTTCTTT
TRBV7-2	TRBJ1-5	.	19	.	CASSLVGVVSPTTNQPQHF	TGTGCCAGCAGCTTAGTTGGAGTCGTCTCCCCGACTACCAATCAGCCCCAGCATTTT
TRBV30	TRBJ2-5	.	16	TRBD2	CAWGLAGRWGQETQYF	TGTGCCTGGGGACTAGCGGGGCGGTGGGGACAAGAGACCCAGTACTTC
TRBV27	TRBJ2-3	once	16	.	CASSTPAKGSRDTQYF	TGTGCCAGCAGTACCCCCGCGAAGGGTTCACGGGATACGCAGTATTTT
TRBV6-2/TRBV6-3	TRBJ2-5	.	14	.	CASSQDSLDETQYF	TGTGCCAGCAGTCAGGACAGTTTGGATGAGACCCAGTACTTC
TRBV7-6	TRBJ2-7	.	15	.	CASSRLREGGYEQYF	TGTGCCAGCAGCCGCCTGAGGGAGGGGGGCTACGAGCAGTACTTC
TRBV12-3/TRBV12-4	TRBJ1-1	.	13	.	CASSPIGRAEAFF	TGTGCCAGCAGCCCGATCGGGCGGGCTGAAGCTTTCTTT
TRBV7-2	TRBJ2-7	.	15	TRBD2	CASSYLAGGSYEQYF	TGTGCCAGCAGCTACCTCGCCGGGGGGTCCTACGAGCAGTACTTC
TRBV6-6	TRBJ1-6	.	14	.	CASSYSGPTSPLHF	TGTGCCAGCAGTTACTCCGGACCTACGTCACCCCTCCACTTT
TRBV28	TRBJ2-3	.	14	TRBD2	CASTRGVPTDTQYF	TGTGCCAGCACCCGGGGGGTTCCCACAGATACGCAGTATTTT
TRBV13	TRBJ2-1	.	16	TRBD2	CASSRIGLAGGLEQFF	TGTGCCAGCAGCCGTATCGGGCTAGCGGGGGGGCTTGAGCAGTTCTTC
TRBV27	TRBJ2-1	many	15	.	CASSSWLDKKDEQFF	TGTGCCAGCAGCTCGTGGCTTGATAAAAAGGATGAGCAGTTCTTC
TRBV5-1	TRBJ1-6	many	16	.	CASSLKAGSYNSPLHF	TGCGCCAGCAGTCTAAAAGCCGGCTCCTATAATTCACCCCTCCACTTT
TRBV29-1	TRBJ2-5	few	14	TRBD1	CSAGTGGGRETQYF	TGCAGCGCCGGGACAGGCGGTGGGAGAGAGACCCAGTACTTC
TRBV25-1	TRBJ2-7	few	13	.	CASSGRGPYEQYF	TGTGCCAGCAGTGGCAGGGGCCCCTACGAGCAGTACTTC
TRBV4-2	TRBJ1-6	.	17	.	CASSQGGGYGVHSPLHF	TGTGCCAGCAGCCAAGGGGGAGGATATGGGGTTCACTCACCCCTCCACTTT
TRBV6-6	TRBJ2-1	once	17	TRBD1	CASSPQTGGILFGEQFF	TGTGCCAGCAGCCCCCAGACAGGGGGTATCCTTTTTGGTGAGCAGTTCTTC
TRBV4-3	TRBJ2-3	few	15	.	CASSQEAGDTDTQYF	TGCGCCAGCAGCCAAGAGGCTGGGGACACAGATACGCAGTATTTT